The 13 T cell receptor beta chains below come from one sample, sequenced in a study of shared clonotypes between healthy human individuals. Generated by immunoSEQ multiplex PCR, the TCRdb table keeps only in-frame clones and is missing some. The table records 2.3 million or so clones, over 90% of them present only once. The sequenced sample was naive CD4+ T cells from PBMCs. Subset meaning: CD45RA+ positively selected. Receptors originate from a man in his late teens or twenties in good health. Some clones in this sample may be carry-over from other donors' samples.

As DNA, the CDR3 is TGTGCCAGCAGCTTTTATATCTTGGGCCAAGAGACCCAGTACTTC. Encoded protein: CASSFYILGQETQYF. The chain employs TRBV7-9 and TRBJ2-5; D is unclear. CDR1 and CDR2 from the germline V gene are SEHNR and FQNEAQ (reference sequence). Trimming took 3 bases from V and 1 from J, leaving 12 bases between them. The CDR3 has 15 amino acids.

Remarks on this clone: At the DNA level, this CDR3 is encoded by other sequences in the same sample as well. The genes are TRBV28 and TRBJ1-1; D is uncertain. Per the germline V gene, CDR1 is MDHEN and CDR2 is SYDVKM. This CDR3 has 13 amino acids. Trimming removed 5 bases from V and 4 bases from J, with 11 bases in between. The CDR3 reads CASSEGGGTEAFF. The CDR3 region has the DNA TGTGCCAGCAGTGAGGGTGGCGGCACTGAAGCTTTCTTT.

The chain carries TRBV29-1 and TRBJ2-7; D might be TRBD2 (6 bases). The CDR3 length is 13 residues. The V end lost 4 bases, the J end lost 3 bases, and 13 bases lay between the germline ends. The V gene's germline CDR1 is SQVTM and CDR2 ANQGSEA. CDR3 sequence reads: CSVAVTSSYEQYF. CDR3 nucleotides: TGCAGCGTTGCAGTTACTAGCAGCTACGAGCAGTACTTC.

The chain carries TRBV19 and TRBJ1-1; D remains unclear. The CDR3 runs to 16 residues. CDR1 is LNHDA, CDR2 SQIVND, per germline (reference sequence). V was clipped by 3 bases and J by 1 base, with 15 bases between them. In DNA form, the CDR3 reads TGTGCCAGTAGTATGCATGCCGGAGGTGGGAACACTGAAGCTTTCTTT. This gives the protein CASSMHAGGGNTEAFF.

This chain links TRBV6-6 with TRBJ2-3, with D unclear. CDR1 and CDR2 (germline): MNHNY, SVGAGI (reference sequence). This CDR3 spans 16 amino acids. The V gene lost 6 bases and the J gene lost 2 bases, with 18 bases spanning the gap. Here the CDR3 DNA reads TGTGCCAGCAGCCAAAGGGCTACCGGATTCACAGATACGCAGTATTTT. Translation gives CASSQRATGFTDTQYF.

This chain links TRBV7-2 with TRBJ2-5, with 7 bases lining up with TRBD2. J was trimmed by 5 bases and V by 2 bases; bases with no gene match: 14. Looked up from germline, CDR1 is SGHTA and CDR2 is FQGNSA. The CDR3 has 17 residues. The CDR3 region is CASSLPLATPTTETQYF. CDR3 DNA: TGTGCCAGCAGCTTACCACTAGCGACCCCAACCACCGAGACCCAGTACTTC. The full variable domain, with the rest looked up from reference TRBV7-2 and TRBJ2-5, is GAGVSQSPSNKVTEKGKDVELRCDPISGHTALYWYRQSLGQGLEFLIYFQGNSAPDKSGLPSDRFSAERTGGSVSTLTIQRTQQEDSAVYLCASSLPLATPTTETQYFGPGTRLLVL.

The chain couples TRBV28 to TRBJ2-7; possibly TRBD1 for D (6 bases). Per the germline V gene, CDR1 is MDHEN and CDR2 is SYDVKM. This CDR3 has 16 residues. The germline V and J ends were trimmed by 4 bases and 4 bases, with 20 bases remaining between them. The CDR3, as DNA: TGTGCCAGCAGTTCCCCGGACAGATACCACATTTACGAGCAGTACTTC. Residues: CASSSPDRYHIYEQYF.

J is TRBJ1-3 and V is TRBV7-9; D is ambiguous. The germline CDR1 and CDR2 sequences are SEHNR and FQNEAQ (reference sequence). This CDR3 is built from 14 residues. Trimming left V 2 bases short and J 0 bases short, with 5 bases between. DNA for the CDR3: TGTGCCAGCAGCTTATATAGCTCTGGAAACACCATATATTTT. This encodes CASSLYSSGNTIYF.

This sequence joins TRBV28 and TRBJ2-7; maybe TRBD1 (6 bases). The CDR3 extends over 15 amino acids. Germline loops: CDR1 MDHEN, CDR2 SYDVKM. Trimming left V 6 bases short and J 6 bases short, with 21 bases between. This CDR3 reads CASSPAPTGSAEQYF. The DNA for the CDR3 is TGTGCCAGCAGCCCCGCGCCCACAGGGTCGGCCGAGCAGTACTTC.

The V call is TRBV28, the J call TRBJ1-5; TRBD1 is a possible D gene (6 bases). V was cut by 3 bases and J by 0 bases, with 15 bases left in between. Per germline, CDR1 MDHEN and CDR2 SYDVKM. The CDR3 sequence is 17 residues long. The CDR3 nucleotides read TGTGCCAGCAGTTTTATTTCAGGGGACTATAGCAATCAGCCCCAGCATTTT. Its translation: CASSFISGDYSNQPQHF.

This sequence joins TRBV28 and TRBJ2-7; no clear D gene. The CDR3 length is 15 residues. The germline V gene has CDR1 MDHEN and CDR2 SYDVKM. The V and J ends lost 5 bases and 5 bases respectively, with 19 bases between them. Here the CDR3 DNA reads TGTGCCAGCAGTGCCTCTTGGGTTAGGGTTAACGAGCAGTACTTC. Residues: CASSASWVRVNEQYF.

This clone was seen once. The J gene is TRBJ2-1, the V gene TRBV28, with 8 bases aligning to TRBD2. The CDR3 extends over 13 amino acids. The ends lost 2 bases at V and 15 bases at J; junction bases unmatched: 9. CDR1 and CDR2 from the germline V gene are MDHEN and SYDVKM. The CDR3 reads CASSLTGRGIWFF. The CDR3 bases are TGTGCCAGCAGTTTAACCGGGAGGGGGATTTGGTTCTTC.

This clone was counted once. The V gene is TRBV27, the J gene TRBJ2-5; the D gene is possibly TRBD1 (5 bases). This CDR3 region has 14 residues. V lost 5 bases to trimming and J lost 0 bases, with 10 bases between them. In germline, CDR1 is MNHEY, CDR2 SMNVEV (reference sequence). For the CDR3, the DNA is TGTGCCAGCAGTGACAGACCGTACCAAGAGACCCAGTACTTC. The encoded protein is CASSDRPYQETQYF.